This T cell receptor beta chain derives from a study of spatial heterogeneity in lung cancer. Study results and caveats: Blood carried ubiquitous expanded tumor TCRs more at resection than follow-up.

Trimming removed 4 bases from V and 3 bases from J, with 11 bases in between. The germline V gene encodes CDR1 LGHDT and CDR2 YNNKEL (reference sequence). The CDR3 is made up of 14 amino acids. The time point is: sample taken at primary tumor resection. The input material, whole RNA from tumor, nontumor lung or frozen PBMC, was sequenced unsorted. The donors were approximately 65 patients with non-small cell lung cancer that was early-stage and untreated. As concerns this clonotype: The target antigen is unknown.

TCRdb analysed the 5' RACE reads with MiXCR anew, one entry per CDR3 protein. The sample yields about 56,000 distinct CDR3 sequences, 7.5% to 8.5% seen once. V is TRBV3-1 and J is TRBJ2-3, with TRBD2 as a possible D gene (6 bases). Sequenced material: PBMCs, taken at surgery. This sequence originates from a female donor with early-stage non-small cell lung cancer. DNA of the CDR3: TGTGCCAGCAGCCTCCGGGACTTTACAGATACGCAGTATTTT. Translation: CASSLRDFTDTQYF.